A single T cell receptor (beta chain) is shown here with its context. A second PCR, run for about 7 to 11 cycles, used a sample-barcoded 5' primer plus a J-beta primer mix. TCRdb called the 5' RACE reads again in MiXCR, with one record for every CDR3 protein. The repertoire consists of roughly 1.4 million distinct CDR3 sequences, with 59% occurring once and the leading ten covering roughly 6.3%. The data were taken from a study of blood T cells in healthy people across ages. CDR3 length: 13 amino acids. Germline CDR1 and CDR2: DFQATT and SNEGSKA (reference sequence). What was sequenced was blood. V usage is TRBV20-1 and J usage is TRBJ2-5; D not resolved. The J call may be mistaken, given a closer DNA end match to TRBJ2-7. This clonotype was sampled from a man in his late teens or twenties in good health. The CDR3 spells CSASGRNSYEQYF. The CDR3 DNA reads as TGCAGTGCTAGCGGACGGAACTCCTACGAGCAGTACTTC.